This T cell receptor (beta chain) originates from a study of cytomegalovirus exposure and HLA in healthy donors. PCR used 60 Vbeta primers and 13 Jbeta primers. TCRdb's copy holds only in-frame clones and misses some; the assay was immunoSEQ multiplex PCR. The table for this sample gives about 130,000 clones. Germline V CDR1 and CDR2: SGHVS, FNYEAQ. V lost 2 bases, J lost 3 bases, and 4 bases lay in between. The CDR3 length is 12 residues. The sequence was collected from a man aged 40-50 years in good health and CMV-seronegative. Sequencing was carried out using PBMCs. The rearrangement links TRBV7-6 to TRBJ2-5; unclear D gene. CDR3 amino acids: CASSLLKETQYF. In DNA form, the CDR3 reads TGTGCCAGCAGCTTACTTAAAGAGACCCAGTACTTC.